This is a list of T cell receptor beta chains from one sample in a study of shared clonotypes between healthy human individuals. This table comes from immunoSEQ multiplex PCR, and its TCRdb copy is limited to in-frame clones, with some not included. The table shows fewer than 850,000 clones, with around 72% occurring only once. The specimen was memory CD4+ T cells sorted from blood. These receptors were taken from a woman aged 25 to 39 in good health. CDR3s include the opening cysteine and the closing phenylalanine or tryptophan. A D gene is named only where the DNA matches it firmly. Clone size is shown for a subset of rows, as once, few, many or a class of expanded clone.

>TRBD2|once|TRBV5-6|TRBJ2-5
CASSFRSSGSSRETQYF
TGTGCCAGCAGCTTCCGTAGTAGCGGGAGTTCTCGAGAGACCCAGTACTTC
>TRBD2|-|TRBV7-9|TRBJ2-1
CASSLSASGSSDEQFF
TGTGCCAGCAGCTTGTCCGCTAGCGGGAGCTCGGATGAGCAGTTCTTC
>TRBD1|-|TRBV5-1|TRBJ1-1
CASSPSTGAATEAFF
TGCGCCAGCAGCCCCTCGACAGGGGCGGCCACTGAAGCTTTCTTT
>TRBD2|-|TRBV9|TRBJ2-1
CASSVGHSGSSYNEQFF
TGTGCCAGCAGCGTCGGACATAGCGGGAGCTCCTACAATGAGCAGTTCTTC
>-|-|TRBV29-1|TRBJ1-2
CSVEARGHGDSNYGYTF
TGCAGCGTTGAAGCCAGAGGGCACGGAGATTCTAACTATGGCTACACCTTC
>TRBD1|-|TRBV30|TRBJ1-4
CAWSWGTGPVKLFF
TGTGCCTGGAGTTGGGGGACAGGCCCAGTAAAACTGTTTTTT
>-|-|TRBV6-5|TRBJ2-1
CAISLDYYPDNEQFF
TGTGCCATCAGTTTGGACTACTACCCAGACAATGAGCAGTTCTTC
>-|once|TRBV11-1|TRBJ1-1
CASSRDRGTEAFF
TGTGCCAGCAGCCGGGATCGAGGGACTGAAGCTTTCTTT
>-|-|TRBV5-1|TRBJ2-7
CASSRGTSGEQYF
TGCGCCAGCAGCCGCGGGACCTCGGGGGAGCAGTACTTC
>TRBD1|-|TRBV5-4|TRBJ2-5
CASRRTGGIQETQYF
TGTGCCAGCAGAAGGACAGGGGGTATCCAAGAGACCCAGTACTTC
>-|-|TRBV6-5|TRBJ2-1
CASSYRASYNEQFF
TGTGCCAGCAGTTACAGGGCCTCCTACAATGAGCAGTTCTTC
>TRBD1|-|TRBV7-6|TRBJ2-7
CASSFLQGAYEQYF
TGTGCCAGCAGCTTTTTACAGGGGGCCTACGAGCAGTACTTC
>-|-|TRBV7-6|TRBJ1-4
CASSLGYSFDEKLFF
TGTGCCAGCAGCTTAGGGTACAGCTTTGACGAAAAACTGTTTTTT
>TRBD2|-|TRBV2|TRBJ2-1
CASRETSGAYNEQFF
TGTGCCAGCAGGGAGACTAGCGGAGCTTACAATGAGCAGTTCTTC
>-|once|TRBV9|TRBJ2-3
CASSVSAVTDTQYF
TGTGCCAGCAGCGTTTCAGCGGTCACAGATACGCAGTATTTT
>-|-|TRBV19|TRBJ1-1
CASSIWGAGTEAFF
TGTGCCAGTAGTATATGGGGGGCCGGAACTGAAGCTTTCTTT
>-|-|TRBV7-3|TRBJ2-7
CASSLSHSPLYF
TGTGCCAGCAGCTTAAGCCACTCCCCACTGTACTTC
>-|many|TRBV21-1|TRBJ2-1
CASSKCGTYNEQFF
TGTGCCAGCAGCAAGTGTGGGACTTACAATGAGCAGTTCTTC
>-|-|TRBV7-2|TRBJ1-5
CASSPRGNQPQHF
TGTGCCAGCAGTCCCCGGGGCAATCAGCCCCAGCATTTT
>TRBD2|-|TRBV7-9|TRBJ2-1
CASSALASGLYNEQFF
TGTGCCAGCAGCGCCTTAGCTAGCGGCCTCTACAATGAGCAGTTCTTC
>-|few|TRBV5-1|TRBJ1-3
CASSSAGANSGNTIYF
TGCGCCAGCAGCTCCGCCGGGGCCAACTCTGGAAACACCATATATTTT
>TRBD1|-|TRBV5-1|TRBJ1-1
CASSSNLGGAGPEAFF
TGCGCCAGCAGCAGCAACCTAGGGGGCGCCGGTCCTGAAGCTTTCTTT
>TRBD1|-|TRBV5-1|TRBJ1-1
CASSPGTEGLTEAFF
TGCGCCAGCAGCCCGGGGACAGAAGGGTTGACTGAAGCTTTCTTT
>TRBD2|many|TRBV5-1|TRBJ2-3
CASSIRLAGGSTDTQYF
TGCGCCAGCAGCATAAGACTAGCGGGAGGATCGACAGATACGCAGTATTTT
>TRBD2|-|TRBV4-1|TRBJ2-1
CASSHASGGIPFGEQFF
TGCGCCAGCAGCCACGCCTCCGGGGGGATCCCCTTTGGTGAGCAGTTCTTC
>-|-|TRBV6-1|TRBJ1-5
CASRGPHNQPQHF
TGTGCCAGCCGGGGCCCCCACAATCAGCCCCAGCATTTT
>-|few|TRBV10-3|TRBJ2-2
CAISEGLRWGELFF
TGTGCCATCAGTGAGGGGCTAAGATGGGGGGAGCTGTTTTTT
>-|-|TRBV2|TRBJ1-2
CASRMDSYGYTF
TGTGCCAGCAGGATGGACAGCTATGGCTACACCTTC
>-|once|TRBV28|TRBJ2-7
CASSLRDSPREQYF
TGTGCCAGCAGTTTACGGGACTCGCCTCGCGAGCAGTACTTC
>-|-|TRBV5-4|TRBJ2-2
CASSLGLSNTGELFF
TGTGCCAGCAGCCTGGGGCTTTCGAACACCGGGGAGCTGTTTTTT
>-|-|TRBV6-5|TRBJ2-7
CASKRSGPSGEQYF
TGTGCCAGCAAAAGATCAGGCCCTTCGGGCGAGCAGTACTTC
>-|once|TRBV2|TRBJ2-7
CASSSRTTSSYEQYF
TGTGCCAGCAGTTCCCGAACGACTAGTTCTTACGAGCAGTACTTC
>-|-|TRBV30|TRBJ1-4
CASDSTTNEKLFF
TGTGCCTCCGATTCCACAACTAATGAAAAACTGTTTTTT
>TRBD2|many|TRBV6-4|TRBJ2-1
CASSEAAGAYNEQFF
TGTGCCAGCAGTGAGGCAGCGGGAGCGTACAATGAGCAGTTCTTC
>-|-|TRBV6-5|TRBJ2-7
CASSYSPGTSTYEQYF
TGTGCCAGCAGTTACTCGCCCGGGACCTCAACCTACGAGCAGTACTTC
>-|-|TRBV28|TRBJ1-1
CASSLAQGTVFNTEAFF
TGTGCCAGCAGTTTAGCGCAGGGGACTGTTTTCAACACTGAAGCTTTCTTT
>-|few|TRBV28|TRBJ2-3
CASIPPPGGASTDTQYF
TGTGCCAGCATTCCCCCTCCGGGCGGGGCTAGCACAGATACGCAGTATTTT
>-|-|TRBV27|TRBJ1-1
CASSRLQGAEAFF
TGTGCCAGCAGTCGACTCCAGGGCGCTGAAGCTTTCTTT
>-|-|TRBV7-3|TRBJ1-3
CASSLRGTGNTIYF
TGTGCCAGCAGCTTGAGGGGAACAGGAAACACCATATATTTT
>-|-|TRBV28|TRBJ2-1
CASSSDRAGSYNEQFF
TGTGCCAGCAGCTCAGATCGAGCGGGTTCTTACAATGAGCAGTTCTTC
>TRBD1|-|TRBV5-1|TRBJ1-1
CASSLAPGQGFGTEAFF
TGCGCCAGCAGCTTAGCCCCGGGACAGGGGTTCGGCACTGAAGCTTTCTTT
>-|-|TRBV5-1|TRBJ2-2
CASSYGFMGAGELFF
TGCGCCAGCAGCTACGGTTTTATGGGGGCCGGGGAGCTGTTTTTT